The T cell receptor (beta chain) described here comes from a study of CD8 T cells in ankylosing spondylitis. Points from the study as a whole: Several highly homologous variants formed a TCR beta motif that appeared characteristic of ankylosing spondylitis blood. The clones that were linked to disease were reported to be significantly enriched in matched synovial fluid samples from ankylosing spondylitis patients.

Using its own MiXCR run on the 5' RACE reads, TCRdb lists one record per CDR3 protein. The sample has fewer than 500,000 distinct CDR3 sequences, roughly 25% seen once. Losses at the gene ends were 5 bases for V and 7 bases for J; bases not matched to a gene: 6. The CDR3 is made up of 15 amino acids. CDR1 and CDR2 from the germline V gene are MGHDK and SYGVNS. This clonotype was seen more than once but under ten times. Its specificity is unknown. Source material: blood, either unsorted or a sorted T cell fraction (not recorded which). This chain connects TRBV25-1 to TRBJ1-4, with 11 bases matching TRBD1. This TCR came from a male donor with ankylosing spondylitis. The CDR3 region is CASSHSGTGGEKLFF. The CDR3 DNA is TGTGCCAGCAGTCATTCCGGGACAGGGGGTGAAAAACTGTTTTTT.